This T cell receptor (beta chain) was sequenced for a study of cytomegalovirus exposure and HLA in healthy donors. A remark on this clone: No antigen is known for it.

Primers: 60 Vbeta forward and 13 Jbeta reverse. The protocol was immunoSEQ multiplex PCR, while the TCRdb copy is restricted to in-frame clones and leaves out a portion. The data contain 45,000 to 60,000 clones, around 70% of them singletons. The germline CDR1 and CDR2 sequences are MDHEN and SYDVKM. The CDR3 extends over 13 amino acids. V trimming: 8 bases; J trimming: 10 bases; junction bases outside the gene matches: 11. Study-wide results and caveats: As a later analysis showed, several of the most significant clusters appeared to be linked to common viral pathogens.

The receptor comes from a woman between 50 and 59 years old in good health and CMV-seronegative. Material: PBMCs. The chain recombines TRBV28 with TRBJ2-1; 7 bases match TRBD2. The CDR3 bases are TGTGCCAGCCTAGTGCGGGAGTCGGAGGAGCAGTTCTTC. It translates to CASLVRESEEQFF.